The 27 T cell receptor beta chains listed next were all sequenced from one sample in a study of control samples from healthy donors and cancer patients. Clones were read by immunoSEQ multiplex PCR, and TCRdb kept only the in-frame ones, dropping some. The profile shows tens of thousands of clones, 93% of them singletons. The specimen sequenced was PBMCs. Receptors were obtained from a woman in her thirties or forties with lung cancer.

This clone appeared a single time. J is TRBJ1-3 and V is TRBV30; 7 positions match TRBD1. Trimming at V came to 0 bases and at J to 0 bases, leaving 5 bases not matched to a gene. Germline CDR1 and CDR2: GTSNPN and SVGIG (reference sequence). The CDR3 contains 16 residues. CDR3 loop: CAWSVPGGFSGNTIYF. CDR3 nucleotide sequence: TGTGCCTGGAGTGTACCAGGGGGGTTCTCTGGAAACACCATATATTTT.

The chain recombines TRBV3-1 (or the pseudogene TRBV3-2) with TRBJ1-1, with 9 bases aligning to TRBD1. The J segment lost 2 bases and the V segment lost 1 base, leaving 8 bases of the junction unmatched. The CDR3 is 17 residues long. Per germline, CDR1 LGHDT and CDR2 YNNKEL (reference sequence). The CDR3 spells CASSQVTGGKLNTEAFF. The CDR3 nucleotides read TGTGCCAGCAGCCAAGTTACAGGGGGCAAACTTAACACTGAAGCTTTCTTT.

The chain couples TRBV5-1 to TRBJ2-1, with 10 bases lining up with TRBD2. This CDR3 is built from 14 residues. Per germline, CDR1 SGHRS and CDR2 YFSETQ. Unmatched junction bases numbered 7, after V lost 4 bases and J lost 9 bases. The CDR3 DNA sequence: TGCGCCAGCAGCCGGACTAGCGGATCTGGTGAGCAGTTCTTC. Translating gives CASSRTSGSGEQFF.

The chain is built from TRBV19 and TRBJ1-3, with D uncertain. Trimming shortened V by 4 bases and J by 6 bases, and 7 bases separated the two germline ends. Per the germline V gene, CDR1 is LNHDA and CDR2 is SQIVND (reference sequence). This CDR3 is built from 12 residues. The CDR3 here is CASSTPANTIYF. The CDR3 DNA sequence: TGTGCCAGTAGTACCCCCGCAAACACCATATATTTT.

The chain uses TRBV21-1 and TRBJ1-1; no check of the table's D call, TRBD1, against the DNA was made. TRBV21-1 is classified as a pseudogene. The CDR3 extends over 15 amino acids. This CDR3 is CASSKCGQKNTEAFF. CDR3 DNA: TGTGCCAGCAGCAAATGCGGACAGAAGAACACTGAAGCTTTCTTT.

The chain carries TRBV14 and TRBJ2-6; TRBD1 matches at 7 bases. This CDR3 has 18 amino acids. J lost 4 bases, V lost 5 bases, and 14 bases had no gene match. Germline-derived CDR1 and CDR2 are SGHDN and FVKESK. The CDR3 bases are TGTGCCAGCAGCATGAACAGGGGATCCTTAGGGGGGGCCAACGTCCTGACTTTC. This gives the protein CASSMNRGSLGGANVLTF. The entire variable domain, with the rest obtained from reference TRBV14 and TRBJ2-6, is as follows: EAGVTQFPSHSVIEKGQTVTLRCDPISGHDNLYWYRRVMGKEIKFLLHFVKESKQDESGMPNNRFLAERTGGTYSTLKVQPAELEDSGVYFCASSMNRGSLGGANVLTFGAGSRLTVL.

The gene calls are TRBV7-3 and TRBJ2-7; TRBD2 agrees at 12 bases. The CDR3 spans 15 residues. Germline V gene lookup returns CDR1 SGHTA and CDR2 FQGTGA. V lost 3 bases and J lost 4; bases outside the gene matches: 4. The CDR3 protein is CASSLTSGGTYEQYF. The CDR3 DNA reads as TGTGCCAGCAGCTTGACTAGCGGGGGTACTTACGAGCAGTACTTC. The full variable domain, its missing parts supplied by reference TRBV7-3 and TRBJ2-7, is GAGVSQTPSNKVTEKGKYVELRCDPISGHTALYWYRQSLGQGPEFLIYFQGTGAADDSGLPNDRFFAVRPEGSVSTLKIQRTERGDSAVYLCASSLTSGGTYEQYFGPGTRLTVT.

The chain is built from TRBV25-1 and TRBJ2-7; D may be TRBD1 or TRBD2 (5 bases each). Germline lookup yields CDR1 MGHDK and CDR2 SYGVNS. The germline V and J ends were trimmed by 2 bases and 6 bases, with 11 bases remaining between them. The CDR3 totals 13 residues. In DNA, the CDR3 is TGTGCCAGCAGTGAAGGGGGTCTTGGCGAGCAGTACTTC. Protein sequence: CASSEGGLGEQYF.

The chain carries TRBV25-1 and TRBJ2-7; D remains unclear. Germline CDR1 reads MGHDK; CDR2 reads SYGVNS. V was cut by 4 bases and J by 0 bases, with 13 bases left in between. This CDR3 spans 15 amino acids. The CDR3: CASSGSTSSSYEQYF. The CDR3 DNA follows: TGTGCCAGCAGTGGGAGTACCTCAAGCTCCTACGAGCAGTACTTC.

V and J are TRBV11-3 and TRBJ2-1; D gene unclear. CDR3 size: 16 residues. The germline CDR1 and CDR2 sequences are SGHNT and YENEEA. The V gene lost 1 base and the J gene lost 7 bases, with 17 bases spanning the gap. CDR3 DNA: TGTGCCAGCAGCTTAGTGAGGCTAGAATGGGGAAATGAGCAGTTCTTC. Its protein is CASSLVRLEWGNEQFF.

On this clone: An end of the junction differs from the germline gene, which may be a read error. The rearrangement links TRBV2 to TRBJ1-1, with a possible D match to TRBD1 (5 bases). The CDR3 extends over 11 amino acids. Germline assignment: CDR1 SNHLY and CDR2 FYNNEI. The CDR3: CASSEGVGAFF. CDR3 in DNA: TGTGCCAGCAGCGAAGGGGTGGGAGCTTTCTTT.

This sequence joins TRBV6-5 and TRBJ1-1; 7 bases map to TRBD1. The CDR3 is made up of 15 amino acids. The germline gives CDR1 MNHEY, CDR2 SVGAGI. V gave up 6 bases and J gave up 0 bases; unmatched junction bases: 7. CDR3 bases: TGTGCCAGCAGGTCAGGACAGGCAATGAACACTGAAGCTTTCTTT. It specifies CASRSGQAMNTEAFF.

The rearrangement uses TRBV11-3 and TRBJ1-2, with D unresolved. Trimming stripped 5 bases from V and 0 bases from J, with 7 bases between. The CDR3 runs to 13 residues. Germline CDR1 is SGHNT and CDR2 is YENEEA. The CDR3 loop reads CASSQQTNYGYTF. CDR3 nucleotides: TGTGCCAGCAGCCAACAGACTAACTATGGCTACACCTTC. Using reference TRBV11-3 and TRBJ1-2 for the parts outside the CDR3, the full variable domain is EAGVVQSPRYKIIEKKQPVAFWCNPISGHNTLYWYLQNLGQGPELLIRYENEEAVDDSQLPKDRFSAERLKGVDSTLKIQPAELGDSAVYLCASSQQTNYGYTFGSGTRLTVV.

This chain links TRBV7-2 with TRBJ1-5; D unclear. Germline V gives CDR1 SGHTA, CDR2 FQGNSA. This CDR3 spans 13 amino acids. V was trimmed by 1 base and J by 7 bases, leaving 8 bases between them. The CDR3 sequence is CASSLVAFQPQHF. The CDR3 DNA reads as TGTGCCAGCAGCTTAGTAGCGTTCCAGCCCCAGCATTTT.

This rearrangement joins TRBV30 to TRBJ1-5; possibly TRBD1 for D (5 bases). The CDR3 covers 13 residues. V lost 3 bases, J lost 2 bases, and 8 bases lay in between. Germline V gene data show CDR1 as GTSNPN and CDR2 as SVGIG (reference sequence). DNA of the CDR3: TGTGCCTGGAGAGAAGGGGGCAATCAGCCCCAGCATTTT. It specifies CAWREGGNQPQHF.

The chain couples TRBV7-9 to TRBJ1-5, with D unclear. Trimming shortened V by 5 bases and J by 3 bases, and 5 bases separated the two germline ends. The CDR3 length is 12 residues. CDR1 is SEHNR, CDR2 FQNEAQ, per germline (reference sequence). CDR3 in DNA: TGTGCCAGCAGCCTCCTCAATCAGCCCCAGCATTTT. It encodes CASSLLNQPQHF.

The chain recombines TRBV5-1 with TRBJ2-4; perhaps TRBD1 as D (5 bases). This CDR3 contains 16 residues. The V end was cut by 1 base, the J end by 9 bases, with 20 bases between. Looked up from germline, CDR1 is SGHRS and CDR2 is YFSETQ. The CDR3 DNA follows: TGCGCCAGCAGCTTGTCCAAGGGGCCCAGATCAGGCATTCAGTACTTC. This encodes CASSLSKGPRSGIQYF.

The chain recombines TRBV6-5 with TRBJ2-2, with 7 bases fitting TRBD1. J was trimmed by 3 bases and V by 6 bases; bases with no gene match: 7. CDR1 is MNHEY and CDR2 is SVGAGI in the germline V gene. CDR3 length equals 15 residues. The CDR3 nucleotides read TGTGCCAGCAGCTCGCGGACAGGATACACCGGGGAGCTGTTTTTT. It codes for CASSSRTGYTGELFF.

The chain is built from TRBV7-8 and TRBJ2-6; TRBD1 or TRBD2 may be the D gene (5 bases each). The CDR3 covers 15 residues. The V end was cut by 5 bases, the J end by 2 bases, with 10 bases between. Germline V gene lookup returns CDR1 SGHVS and CDR2 FQNEAQ. The CDR3: CASSPMGAGANVLTF. For the CDR3, the DNA is TGTGCCAGCAGCCCCATGGGGGCTGGGGCCAACGTCCTGACTTTC.

V usage is TRBV5-1 and J usage is TRBJ2-5, with 10 nucleotides matching TRBD1. V dropped 2 bases and J dropped 5; count of bases not matched to a gene: 9. The CDR3 covers 16 residues. Germline CDR1 is SGHRS and CDR2 is YFSETQ. The DNA of the CDR3 is TGCGCCAGCAGCTTATCCGGGACAGGGGTAGGCGAGACCCAGTACTTC. Residues: CASSLSGTGVGETQYF.

The genes are TRBV30 and TRBJ1-4, with D possibly matching TRBD1 (6 bases). Germline CDR1 and CDR2: GTSNPN and SVGIG (reference sequence). The V and J ends lost 2 bases and 7 bases respectively, with 17 bases between them. The CDR3 totals 15 residues. CDR3 DNA: TGTGCCTGGAGTAACCCCGCGGGGGGCTCTGAAAAACTGTTTTTT. Protein sequence: CAWSNPAGGSEKLFF. The full variable domain, rest sourced from reference TRBV30 and TRBJ1-4, is SQTIHQWPATLVQPVGSPLSLECTVEGTSNPNLYWYRQAAGRGLQLLFYSVGIGQISSEVPQNLSASRPQDRQFILSSKKLLLSDSGFYLCAWSNPAGGSEKLFFGSGTQLSVL.

The chain employs TRBV11-2 and TRBJ1-5; 7 positions match TRBD1. Germline V gives CDR1 SGHAT, CDR2 FQNNGV. The CDR3 spans 17 residues. V lost 1 base and J lost 3; bases outside the gene matches: 9. The CDR3 coding sequence is TGTGCCAGCAGCTTAGTCGCCCAGACAGGGAACAATCAGCCCCAGCATTTT. Encoded protein: CASSLVAQTGNNQPQHF. The complete variable domain, with remaining parts taken from reference TRBV11-2 and TRBJ1-5, reads EAGVAQSPRYKIIEKRQSVAFWCNPISGHATLYWYQQILGQGPKLLIQFQNNGVVDDSQLPKDRFSAERLKGVDSTLKIQPAKLEDSAVYLCASSLVAQTGNNQPQHFGDGTRLSIL.

In DNA, the CDR3 is TGCAGCGTTGACTTACGGGAGTTTGTTTCAGATACGCAGTATTTT. Residues: CSVDLREFVSDTQYF. This sequence joins TRBV29-1 and TRBJ2-3; D possibly corresponds to TRBD2 (6 bases). V lost 3 bases, J lost 4 bases, and 17 bases lay in between. Germline CDR1 reads SQVTM; CDR2 reads ANQGSEA. The CDR3 is 15 residues long.

The rearrangement uses TRBV13 and TRBJ2-3; TRBD2 might be the D (6 bases). Germline V gene lookup returns CDR1 PRHDT and CDR2 FYEKMQ (reference sequence). The V end was cut by 3 bases, the J end by 5 bases, with 24 bases between. The CDR3 extends over 18 amino acids. The CDR3 sequence: CASSFSPGTSPPGDTQYF. CDR3 bases: TGTGCCAGCAGCTTTTCACCTGGGACTTCTCCCCCCGGAGATACGCAGTATTTT.

This rearrangement joins TRBV29-1 to TRBJ2-4; D is possibly TRBD1 (5 bases). With 6 bases removed from V and 0 bases from J, the gap between germline ends came to 18 bases. The CDR3 covers 16 residues. CDR1 is SQVTM, CDR2 ANQGSEA, per germline. The CDR3 DNA is TGCAGCGTCCGCTCCGACAGTAGGCTAGCCAAAAACATTCAGTACTTC. Its protein product is CSVRSDSRLAKNIQYF. Full variable domain (missing parts from reference TRBV29-1 and TRBJ2-4): SAVISQKPSRDICQRGTSLTIQCQVDSQVTMMFWYRQQPGQSLTLIATANQGSEATYESGFVIDKFPISRPNLTFSTLTVSNMSPEDSSIYLCSVRSDSRLAKNIQYFGAGTRLSVL.

The V and J genes are TRBV20-1 and TRBJ2-1; D unresolved. Germline CDR1 DFQATT, CDR2 SNEGSKA (reference sequence). This CDR3 has 14 amino acids. V gave up 3 bases and J gave up 4 bases, with 13 bases separating them. CDR3 in amino acids: CSASAPPGYNEQFF. CDR3 nucleotide sequence: TGCAGTGCTAGTGCCCCCCCGGGTTACAATGAGCAGTTCTTC.

The rearrangement joins TRBV6-4 to TRBJ1-6; D is undetermined. V was trimmed by 0 bases and J by 7 bases, leaving 10 bases between them. The CDR3 runs to 15 residues. Looked up from germline, CDR1 is MRHNA and CDR2 is SNTAGT. This chain's CDR3 is CASSDSGFLNSPLHF. CDR3 sequence (DNA): TGTGCCAGCAGTGACTCTGGATTTTTGAATTCACCCCTCCACTTT.